This entry features one T cell receptor (beta chain) sequence. The data stem from a study of T cell changes during pregnancy in multiple sclerosis. Some clones are missing from TCRdb's copy, which holds only in-frame ones; the method was immunoSEQ multiplex PCR. Among about 100,000 clones listed, 80% to 95% were seen once. Looked up from germline, CDR1 is GTSNPN and CDR2 is SVGIG (reference sequence). The CDR3 has 14 residues. Trimming left V 4 bases short and J 0 bases short, with 10 bases between. Sequenced here: peripheral blood, sampled after pregnancy. This chain uses TRBV30 with TRBJ2-1; D gene ambiguous. The source of this sequence is a female donor with multiple sclerosis, enrolled in a pregnancy study. The DNA for the CDR3 is TGTGCCTGGAATACAGTGGACTCCTACAATGAGCAGTTCTTC. Translation gives CAWNTVDSYNEQFF.